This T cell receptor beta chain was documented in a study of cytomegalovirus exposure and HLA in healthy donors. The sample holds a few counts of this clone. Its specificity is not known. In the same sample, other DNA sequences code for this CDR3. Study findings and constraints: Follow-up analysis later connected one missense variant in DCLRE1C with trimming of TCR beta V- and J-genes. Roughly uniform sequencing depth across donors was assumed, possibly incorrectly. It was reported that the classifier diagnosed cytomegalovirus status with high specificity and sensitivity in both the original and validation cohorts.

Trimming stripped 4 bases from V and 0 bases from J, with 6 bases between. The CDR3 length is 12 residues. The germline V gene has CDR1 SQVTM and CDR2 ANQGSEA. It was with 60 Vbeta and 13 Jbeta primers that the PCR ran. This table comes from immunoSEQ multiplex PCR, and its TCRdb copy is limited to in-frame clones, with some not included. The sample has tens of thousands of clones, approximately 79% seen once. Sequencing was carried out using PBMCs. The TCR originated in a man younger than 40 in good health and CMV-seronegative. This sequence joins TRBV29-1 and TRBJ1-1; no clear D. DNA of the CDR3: TGCAGCGTTGTTCGTCTGAACACTGAAGCTTTCTTT. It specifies CSVVRLNTEAFF. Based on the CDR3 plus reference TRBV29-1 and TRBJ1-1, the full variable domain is SAVISQKPSRDICQRGTSLTIQCQVDSQVTMMFWYRQQPGQSLTLIATANQGSEATYESGFVIDKFPISRPNLTFSTLTVSNMSPEDSSIYLCSVVRLNTEAFFGQGTRLTVV.